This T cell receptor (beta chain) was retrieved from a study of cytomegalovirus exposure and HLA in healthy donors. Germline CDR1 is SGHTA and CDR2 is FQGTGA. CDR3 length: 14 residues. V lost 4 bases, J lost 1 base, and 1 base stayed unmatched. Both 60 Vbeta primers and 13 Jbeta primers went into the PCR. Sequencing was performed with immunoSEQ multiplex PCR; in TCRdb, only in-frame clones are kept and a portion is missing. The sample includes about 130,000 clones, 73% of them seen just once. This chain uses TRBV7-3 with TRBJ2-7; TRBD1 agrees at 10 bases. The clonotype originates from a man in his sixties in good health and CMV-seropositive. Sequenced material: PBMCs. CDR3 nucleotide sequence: TGTGCCAGCAGCTGGGACAGGGGATCCTACGAGCAGTACTTC. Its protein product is CASSWDRGSYEQYF.